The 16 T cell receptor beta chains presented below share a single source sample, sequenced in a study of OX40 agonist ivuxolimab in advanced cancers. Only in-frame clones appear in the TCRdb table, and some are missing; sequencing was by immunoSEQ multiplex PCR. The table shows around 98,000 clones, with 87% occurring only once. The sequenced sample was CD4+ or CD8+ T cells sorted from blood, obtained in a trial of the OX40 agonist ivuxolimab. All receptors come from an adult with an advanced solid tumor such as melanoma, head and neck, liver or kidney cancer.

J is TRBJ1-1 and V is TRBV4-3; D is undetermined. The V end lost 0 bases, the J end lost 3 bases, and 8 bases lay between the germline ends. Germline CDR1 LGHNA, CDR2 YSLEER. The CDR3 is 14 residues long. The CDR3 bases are TGCGCCAGCAGCCAAGAGACGCGGGACACTGAAGCTTTCTTT. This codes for CASSQETRDTEAFF.

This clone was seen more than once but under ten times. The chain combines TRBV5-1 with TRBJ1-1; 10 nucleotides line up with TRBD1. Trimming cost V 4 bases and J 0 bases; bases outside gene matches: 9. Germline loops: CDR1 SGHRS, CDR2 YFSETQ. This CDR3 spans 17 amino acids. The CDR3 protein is CASSPGTGASLNTEAFF. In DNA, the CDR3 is TGCGCCAGCAGCCCCGGGACAGGGGCGTCTCTGAACACTGAAGCTTTCTTT.

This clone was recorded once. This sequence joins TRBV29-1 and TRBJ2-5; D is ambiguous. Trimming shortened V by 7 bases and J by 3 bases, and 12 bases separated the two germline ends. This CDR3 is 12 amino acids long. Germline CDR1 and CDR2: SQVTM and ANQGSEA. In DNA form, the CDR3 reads TGCAGCGCTGTCGGACGGGAAGAGACCCAGTACTTC. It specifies CSAVGREETQYF.

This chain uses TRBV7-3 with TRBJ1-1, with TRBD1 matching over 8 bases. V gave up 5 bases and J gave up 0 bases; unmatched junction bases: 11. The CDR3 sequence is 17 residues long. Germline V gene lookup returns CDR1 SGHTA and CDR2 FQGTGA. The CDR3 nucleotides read TGTGCCAGCAGCCTCGGTCAGGGGGCCTTTCTGAACACTGAAGCTTTCTTT. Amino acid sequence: CASSLGQGAFLNTEAFF. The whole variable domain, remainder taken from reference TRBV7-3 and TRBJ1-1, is GAGVSQTPSNKVTEKGKYVELRCDPISGHTALYWYRQSLGQGPEFLIYFQGTGAADDSGLPNDRFFAVRPEGSVSTLKIQRTERGDSAVYLCASSLGQGAFLNTEAFFGQGTRLTVV.

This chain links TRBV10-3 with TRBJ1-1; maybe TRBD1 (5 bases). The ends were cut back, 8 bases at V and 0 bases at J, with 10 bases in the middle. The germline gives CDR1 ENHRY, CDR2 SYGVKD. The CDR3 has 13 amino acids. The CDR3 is CAIQGLVNTEAFF. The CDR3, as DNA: TGTGCCATCCAGGGTTTGGTGAACACTGAAGCTTTCTTT.

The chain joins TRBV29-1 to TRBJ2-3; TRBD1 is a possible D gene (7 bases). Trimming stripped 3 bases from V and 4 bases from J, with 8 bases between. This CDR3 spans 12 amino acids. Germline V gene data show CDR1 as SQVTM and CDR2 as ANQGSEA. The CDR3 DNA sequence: TGCAGCGTTGACAGGGGGGCAGATACGCAGTATTTT. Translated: CSVDRGADTQYF.

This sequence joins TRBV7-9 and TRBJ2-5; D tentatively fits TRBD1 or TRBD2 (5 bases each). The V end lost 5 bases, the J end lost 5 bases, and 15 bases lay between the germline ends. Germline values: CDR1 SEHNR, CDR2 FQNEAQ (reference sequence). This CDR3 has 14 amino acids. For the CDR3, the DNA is TGTGCCAGCAGCCCCCAGCCTGAGGGGGAGACCCAGTACTTC. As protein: CASSPQPEGETQYF.

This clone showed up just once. The CDR3 is CASSEVMKVGGYTF. CDR3 nucleotides: TGTGCCAGCAGTGAAGTTATGAAGGTGGGAGGCTACACCTTC. The chain recombines TRBV6-5 with TRBJ1-2, with D uncertain. This CDR3 region has 14 residues. V gave up 5 bases and J gave up 8 bases, with 18 bases separating them. CDR1 is MNHEY, CDR2 SVGAGI, per germline.

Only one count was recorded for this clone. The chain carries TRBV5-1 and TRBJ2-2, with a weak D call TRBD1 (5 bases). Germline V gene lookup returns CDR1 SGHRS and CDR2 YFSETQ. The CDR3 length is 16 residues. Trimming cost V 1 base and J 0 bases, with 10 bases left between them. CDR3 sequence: CASSLSETANTGELFF. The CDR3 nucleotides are TGCGCCAGCAGCTTGAGTGAGACAGCGAACACCGGGGAGCTGTTTTTT.

This chain's CDR3 is CASSLAGELFF. The DNA of the CDR3 is TGTGCCAGCAGTTTGGCCGGGGAGCTGTTTTTT. The chain combines TRBV6-5 with TRBJ2-2; no definite D call. Trimming stripped 4 bases from V and 6 bases from J, with 3 bases between. Per the germline V gene, CDR1 is MNHEY and CDR2 is SVGAGI. The CDR3 runs 11 residues.

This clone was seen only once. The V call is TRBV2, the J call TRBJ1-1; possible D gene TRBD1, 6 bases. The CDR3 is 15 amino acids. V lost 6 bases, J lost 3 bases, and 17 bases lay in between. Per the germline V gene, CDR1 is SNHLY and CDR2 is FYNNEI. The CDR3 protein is CASRPPSGGHTEAFF. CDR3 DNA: TGTGCCAGCAGGCCACCCTCGGGGGGGCACACTGAAGCTTTCTTT.

CDR3 loop: CASSIDRDGGGYTF. The CDR3 DNA follows: TGTGCCAGCAGCATAGACAGGGACGGCGGTGGCTACACCTTC. This chain uses TRBV7-3 with TRBJ1-2; 7 nucleotides match TRBD1. Germline V CDR1 and CDR2: SGHTA, FQGTGA. This CDR3 is 14 amino acids long. Losses at the gene ends were 5 bases for V and 7 bases for J; bases not matched to a gene: 10.

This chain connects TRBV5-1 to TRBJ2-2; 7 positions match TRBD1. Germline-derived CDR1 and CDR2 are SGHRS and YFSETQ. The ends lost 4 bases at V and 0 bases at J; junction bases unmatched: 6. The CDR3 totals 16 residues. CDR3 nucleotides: TGCGCCAGCAGCCCGCGGACAGGTTCGAACACCGGGGAGCTGTTTTTT. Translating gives CASSPRTGSNTGELFF. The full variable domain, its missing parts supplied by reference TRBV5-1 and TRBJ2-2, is KAGVTQTPRYLIKTRGQQVTLSCSPISGHRSVSWYQQTPGQGLQFLFEYFSETQRNKGNFPGRFSGRQFSNSRSEMNVSTLELGDSALYLCASSPRTGSNTGELFFGEGSRLTVL.

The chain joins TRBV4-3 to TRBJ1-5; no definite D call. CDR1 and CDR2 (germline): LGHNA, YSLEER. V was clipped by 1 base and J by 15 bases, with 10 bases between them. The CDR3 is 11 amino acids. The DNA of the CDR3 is TGCGCCAGCAGCCAAGGGCGACGGTTGCATTTT. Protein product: CASSQGRRLHF.

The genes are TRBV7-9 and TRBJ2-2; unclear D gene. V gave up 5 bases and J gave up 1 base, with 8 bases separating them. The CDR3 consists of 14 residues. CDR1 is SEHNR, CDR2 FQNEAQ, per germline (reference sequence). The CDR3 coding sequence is TGTGCCAGCAGCCCCAGCCTGAACACCGGGGAGCTGTTTTTT. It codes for CASSPSLNTGELFF.

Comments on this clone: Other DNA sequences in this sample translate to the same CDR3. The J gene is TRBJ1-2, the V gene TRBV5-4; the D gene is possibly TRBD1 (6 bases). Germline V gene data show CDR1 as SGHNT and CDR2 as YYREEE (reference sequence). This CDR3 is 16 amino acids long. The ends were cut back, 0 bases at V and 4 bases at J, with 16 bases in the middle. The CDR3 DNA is TGTGCCAGCAGCTTGGTCTCGGGGGGGCAAGGCTATGGCTACACCTTC. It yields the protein CASSLVSGGQGYGYTF.